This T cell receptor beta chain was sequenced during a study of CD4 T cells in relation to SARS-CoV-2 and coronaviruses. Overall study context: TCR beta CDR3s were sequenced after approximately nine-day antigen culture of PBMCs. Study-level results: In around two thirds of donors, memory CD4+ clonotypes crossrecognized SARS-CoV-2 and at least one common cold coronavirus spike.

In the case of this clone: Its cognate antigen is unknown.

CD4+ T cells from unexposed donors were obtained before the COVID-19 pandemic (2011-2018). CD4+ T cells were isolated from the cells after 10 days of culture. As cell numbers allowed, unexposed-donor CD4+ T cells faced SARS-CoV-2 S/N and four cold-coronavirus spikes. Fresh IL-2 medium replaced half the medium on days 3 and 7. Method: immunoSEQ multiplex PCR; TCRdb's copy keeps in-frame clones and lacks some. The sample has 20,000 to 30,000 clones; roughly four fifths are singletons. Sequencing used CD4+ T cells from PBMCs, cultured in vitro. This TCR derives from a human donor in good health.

The CDR3 loop reads CASSYGFQVNTEAFF. As DNA, the CDR3 is TGTGCCAGCAGTTACGGATTCCAGGTTAACACTGAAGCTTTCTTT. V is TRBV6-2 or TRBV6-3 and J is TRBJ1-1, with D uncertain. Trimming removed 2 bases at V and 2 bases at J, with 12 bases between. CDR3 length: 15 residues. Germline assignment: CDR1 MNHEY and CDR2 SVGEGT.